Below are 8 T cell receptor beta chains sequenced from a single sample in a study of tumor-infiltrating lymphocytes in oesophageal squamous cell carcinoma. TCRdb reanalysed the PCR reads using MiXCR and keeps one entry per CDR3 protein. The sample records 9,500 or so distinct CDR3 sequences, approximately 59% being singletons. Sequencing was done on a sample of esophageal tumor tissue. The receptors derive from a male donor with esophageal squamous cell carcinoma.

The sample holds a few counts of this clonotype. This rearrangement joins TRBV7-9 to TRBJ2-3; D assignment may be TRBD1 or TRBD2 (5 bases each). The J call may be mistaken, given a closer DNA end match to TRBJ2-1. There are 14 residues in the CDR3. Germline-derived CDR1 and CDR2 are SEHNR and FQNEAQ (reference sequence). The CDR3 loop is CASSLGGSRNEQFF. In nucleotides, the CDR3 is TGTGCCAGCAGCTTAGGGGGGAGTAGGAATGAGCAGTTCTTC.

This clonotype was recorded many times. CDR3 loop: CASSLMGGPYEQYF. CDR3 coding DNA: TGTGCCAGCAGCTTAATGGGGGGACCCTACGAGCAGTACTTC. The V gene is TRBV7-2, the J gene TRBJ2-7; D might be TRBD2 (6 bases). The CDR3 has 14 residues. V was cut by 2 bases and J by 2 bases, with 10 bases left in between. The germline V gene encodes CDR1 SGHTA and CDR2 FQGNSA.

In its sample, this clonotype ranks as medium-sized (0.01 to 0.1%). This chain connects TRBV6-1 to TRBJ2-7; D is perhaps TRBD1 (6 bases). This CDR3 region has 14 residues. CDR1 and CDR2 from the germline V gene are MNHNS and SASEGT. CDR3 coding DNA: TGTGCTACCCTTACTCCGGACAGAGCCTACGAGCAGTACTTC. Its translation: CATLTPDRAYEQYF.

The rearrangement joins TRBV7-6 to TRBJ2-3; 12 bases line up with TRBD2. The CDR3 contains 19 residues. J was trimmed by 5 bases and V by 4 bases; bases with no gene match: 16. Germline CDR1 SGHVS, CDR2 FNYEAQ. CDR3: CASSSRRLAGAPGVDTQYF. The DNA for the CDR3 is TGTGCCAGCAGCTCCCGAAGACTAGCGGGAGCCCCAGGGGTAGATACGCAGTATTTT.

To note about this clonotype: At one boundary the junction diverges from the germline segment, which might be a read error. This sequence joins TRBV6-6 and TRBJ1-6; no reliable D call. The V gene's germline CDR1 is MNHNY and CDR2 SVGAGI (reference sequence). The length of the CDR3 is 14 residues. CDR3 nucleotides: TGTGCCAGCACGCAGCTAGCGGGTGTCCACGAGCAGTACTTT. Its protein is CASTQLAGVHEQYF.

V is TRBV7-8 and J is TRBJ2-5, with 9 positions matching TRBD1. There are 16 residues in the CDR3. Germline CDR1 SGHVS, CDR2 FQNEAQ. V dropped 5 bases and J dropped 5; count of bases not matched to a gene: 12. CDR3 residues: CASSPAGTGFLETQYF. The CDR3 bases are TGTGCCAGCAGCCCCGCCGGGACAGGGTTTTTGGAGACCCAGTACTTC.

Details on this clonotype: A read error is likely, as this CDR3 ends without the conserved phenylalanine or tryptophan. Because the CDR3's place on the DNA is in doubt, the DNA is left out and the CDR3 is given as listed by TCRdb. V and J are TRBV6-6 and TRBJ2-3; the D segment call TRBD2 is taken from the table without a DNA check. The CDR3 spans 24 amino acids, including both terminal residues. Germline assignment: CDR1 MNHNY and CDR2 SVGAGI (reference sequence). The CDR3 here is CASSYLGTSGIVRSYNEQFFGSGT.

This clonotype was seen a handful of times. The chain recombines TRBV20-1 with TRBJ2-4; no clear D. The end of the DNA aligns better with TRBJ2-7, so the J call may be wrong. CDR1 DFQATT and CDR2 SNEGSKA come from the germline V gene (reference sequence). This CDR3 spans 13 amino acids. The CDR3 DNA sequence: TGCAGTGCTCCGACGGGCTTAACCTACGAGCAGTACTTC. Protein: CSAPTGLTYEQYF.